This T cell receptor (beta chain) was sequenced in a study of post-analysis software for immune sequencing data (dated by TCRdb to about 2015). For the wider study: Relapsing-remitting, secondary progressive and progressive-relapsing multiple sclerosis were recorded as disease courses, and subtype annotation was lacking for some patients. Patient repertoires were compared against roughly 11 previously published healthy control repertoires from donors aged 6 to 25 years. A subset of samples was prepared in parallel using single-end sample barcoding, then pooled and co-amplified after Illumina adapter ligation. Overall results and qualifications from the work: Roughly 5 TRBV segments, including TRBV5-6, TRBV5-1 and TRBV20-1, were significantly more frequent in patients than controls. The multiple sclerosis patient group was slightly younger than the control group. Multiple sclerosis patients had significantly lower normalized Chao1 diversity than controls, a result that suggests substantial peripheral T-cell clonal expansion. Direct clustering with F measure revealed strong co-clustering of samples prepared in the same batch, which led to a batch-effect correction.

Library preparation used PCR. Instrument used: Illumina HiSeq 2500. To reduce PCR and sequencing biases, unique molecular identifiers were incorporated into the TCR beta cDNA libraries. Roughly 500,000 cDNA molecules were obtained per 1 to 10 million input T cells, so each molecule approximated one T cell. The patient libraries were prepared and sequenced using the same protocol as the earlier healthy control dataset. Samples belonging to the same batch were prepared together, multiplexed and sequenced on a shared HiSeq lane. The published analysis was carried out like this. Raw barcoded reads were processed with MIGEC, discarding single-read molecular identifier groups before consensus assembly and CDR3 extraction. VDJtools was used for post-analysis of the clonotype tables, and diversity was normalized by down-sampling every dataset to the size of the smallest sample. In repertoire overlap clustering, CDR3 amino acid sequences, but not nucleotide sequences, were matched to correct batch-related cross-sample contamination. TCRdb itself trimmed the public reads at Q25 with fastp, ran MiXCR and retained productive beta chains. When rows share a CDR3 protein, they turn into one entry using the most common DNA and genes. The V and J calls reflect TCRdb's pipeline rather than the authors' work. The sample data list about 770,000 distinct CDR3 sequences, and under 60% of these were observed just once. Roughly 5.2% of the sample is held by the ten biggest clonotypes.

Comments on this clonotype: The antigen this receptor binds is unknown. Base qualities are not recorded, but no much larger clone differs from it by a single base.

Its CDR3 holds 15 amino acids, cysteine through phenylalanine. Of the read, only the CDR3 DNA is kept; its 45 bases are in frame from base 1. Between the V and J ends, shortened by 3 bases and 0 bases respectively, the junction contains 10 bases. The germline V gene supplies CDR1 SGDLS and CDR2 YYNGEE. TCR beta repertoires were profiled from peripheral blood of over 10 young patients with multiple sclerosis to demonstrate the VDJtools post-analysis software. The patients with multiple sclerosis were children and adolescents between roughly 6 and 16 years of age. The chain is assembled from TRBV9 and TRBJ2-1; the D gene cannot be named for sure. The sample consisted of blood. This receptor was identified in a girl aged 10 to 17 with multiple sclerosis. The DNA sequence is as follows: TGTGCCAGCAGCGGAGCCACGAGCTCCTACAATGAGCAGTTCTTC. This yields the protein CASSGATSSYNEQFF.